Below are 23 T cell receptor beta chains sequenced from a single sample in a study of human T cells and chemical hapten exposure. As to time point: pre-sensitization, week 0. Treatment meaning: therapeutic diphenylcyclopropenone sensitization with weekly scalp DPC. TCRdb fed the RACE reads into MiXCR, producing one record per CDR3 protein. The repertoire holds about 380,000 distinct CDR3 sequences, with 5% to 6.5% as singletons. The starting material was whole blood, obtained in connection with sensitization to the hapten diphenylcyclopropenone (DPC). These receptors came from a woman in her forties or fifties with alopecia areata. Some clones in this sample may be carry-over from other donors' samples.

This clonotype was recorded many times. The CDR3 here is CASSLGNRLYGYTF. DNA for the CDR3: TGTGCCAGCAGTTTAGGGAACAGGCTCTATGGCTACACCTTC. The chain is built from TRBV28 and TRBJ1-2; tentatively, D is TRBD1 (5 bases). This CDR3 region has 14 residues. Germline V gene data show CDR1 as MDHEN and CDR2 as SYDVKM. V lost 2 bases and J 4 bases, leaving 11 bases between the germline ends.

This clonotype was counted many times. This chain links TRBV6-1 with TRBJ2-3, with 9 bases lining up with TRBD1. The CDR3 covers 15 residues. CDR1 and CDR2 from the germline V gene are MNHNS and SASEGT. V was clipped by 6 bases and J by 4 bases; unmatched bases: 8. This CDR3 is CASSPGQGGADTQYF. CDR3 nucleotide sequence: TGTGCCAGCAGCCCGGGACAGGGTGGGGCAGATACGCAGTATTTT.

Many counts were recorded for this clonotype. V usage is TRBV7-9 and J usage is TRBJ2-5; D gene ambiguous. With 3 bases removed from V and 2 bases from J, the gap between germline ends came to 7 bases. From germline, CDR1 is SEHNR and CDR2 FQNEAQ (reference sequence). The CDR3 consists of 13 residues. CDR3: CASSFQLQETQYF. DNA of the CDR3: TGTGCCAGCAGCTTCCAACTACAAGAGACCCAGTACTTC.

V and J are TRBV12-3 or TRBV12-4 and TRBJ2-3; TRBD2 aligns across 10 bases. Germline trimming cut 6 bases from V and 3 bases from J; bases unmatched to any gene: 6. There are 15 residues in the CDR3. The CDR3 DNA reads TGTGCCAGCAGGGGGTCTAGCGGGGGTACAGATACGCAGTATTTT. It specifies CASRGSSGGTDTQYF.

Points on this clonotype: Relative to the germline gene, one junction end is altered; a read error may explain this. V and J are TRBV3-1 and TRBJ2-3; 7 bases are shared with TRBD2. Germline assignment: CDR1 LGHDT and CDR2 YNNKEL (reference sequence). The CDR3 has 16 residues. CDR3 sequence (DNA): TGTGCCAGCAGCCAGGGCGGGAGAGTGAGCACAGATACGCGGTATTTT. Protein product: CASSQGGRVSTDTRYF.

This clonotype appeared a few times. The chain couples TRBV12-3 or TRBV12-4 to TRBJ2-1, with D uncertain. The CDR3 has 16 residues. The ends were cut back, 4 bases at V and 3 bases at J, with 16 bases in the middle. CDR3 amino acids: CASSSFGQDRYNEQFF. CDR3 bases: TGTGCCAGCAGTTCATTTGGCCAGGATCGCTACAATGAGCAGTTCTTC.

This clonotype was observed a few times. This rearrangement joins TRBV7-9 to TRBJ2-7; D uncertain. The CDR3 consists of 10 residues. Germline-derived CDR1 and CDR2 are SEHNR and FQNEAQ (reference sequence). V was shortened by 6 bases and J by 7 bases, with 7 bases between the two germline ends. CDR3 coding DNA: TGTGCCAGCAGTGGCCGGGAGCAGTACTTC. This encodes CASSGREQYF. The full variable domain, completed using reference TRBV7-9 and TRBJ2-7, is DTGVSQNPRHKITKRGQNVTFRCDPISEHNRLYWYRQTLGQGPEFLTYFQNEAQLEKSRLLSDRFSAERPKGSFSTLEIQRTEQGDSAMYLCASSGREQYFGPGTRLTVT.

This clonotype appeared many times. The V and J genes are TRBV12-3 or TRBV12-4 and TRBJ2-6; tentatively, D is TRBD2 (7 bases). V lost 3 bases, J lost 5 bases, and 11 bases lay in between. The CDR3 runs 15 residues. CDR3 in DNA: TGTGCCAGCAGTTTGGGGGGGCGCAGGGCCAACGTCCTGACTTTC. Its protein product is CASSLGGRRANVLTF.

This clonotype has a count of ten or more. This chain joins TRBV6-6 and TRBJ2-5; D unresolved. Trimming pared 0 bases from V and 2 bases from J, leaving 10 bases between. The CDR3 covers 15 residues. The germline gives CDR1 MNHNY, CDR2 SVGAGI (reference sequence). CDR3 sequence reads: CASSYSRQTQETQYF. DNA for the CDR3: TGTGCCAGCAGTTACTCGAGGCAAACTCAAGAGACCCAGTACTTC.

This clonotype has ten or more counts. The chain links TRBV7-9 to TRBJ2-7; tentative D call: TRBD1 (5 bases). This CDR3 comprises 15 residues. The germline V gene encodes CDR1 SEHNR and CDR2 FQNEAQ (reference sequence). Trimming left V 1 base short and J 2 bases short, with 12 bases between. Written as DNA, the CDR3 is TGTGCCAGCAGCTTAGAGGGGCCGCGAGCCTACGAGCAGTACTTC. Encoded protein: CASSLEGPRAYEQYF.

The V gene is TRBV29-1, the J gene TRBJ2-7; D is undetermined. CDR1 and CDR2 from the germline V gene are SQVTM and ANQGSEA. This CDR3 has 13 amino acids. Deletions cut 4 bases from V and 2 bases from J, with 12 bases between. The CDR3 is CSVAVGLAYEQYF. CDR3 DNA sequence: TGCAGCGTTGCCGTTGGGCTAGCCTACGAGCAGTACTTC.

This clonotype was counted between two and nine times. The chain is built from TRBV20-1 and TRBJ2-3, with D unresolved. Germline CDR1 DFQATT, CDR2 SNEGSKA (reference sequence). V was cut by 7 bases and J by 3 bases, with 5 bases left in between. The CDR3 runs to 10 residues. CDR3 nucleotide sequence: TGCAGTGTATGGACAGATACGCAGTATTTT. This sequence encodes CSVWTDTQYF.

The V call is TRBV4-2, the J call TRBJ1-5, with D perhaps TRBD1 (6 bases). This CDR3 is built from 16 residues. The ends were cut back, 5 bases at V and 7 bases at J, with 21 bases in the middle. Germline assignment: CDR1 LGHNA and CDR2 YNFKEQ. The chain's CDR3 is CASSFHAGGADQPQHF. CDR3 nucleotides: TGTGCCAGCAGCTTCCATGCGGGGGGGGCAGACCAGCCCCAGCATTTT.

The rearrangement links TRBV12-3 or TRBV12-4 to TRBJ1-1; a possible D gene is TRBD1 (5 bases). The CDR3 is 13 amino acids. V lost 5 bases to trimming and J lost 4 bases, with 11 bases between them. CDR3 amino acids: CASSPLGTTEAFF. The CDR3 DNA follows: TGTGCCAGCAGTCCCCTGGGGACCACTGAAGCTTTCTTT.

This clonotype occurred many times. V gene TRBV11-2 combines with J gene TRBJ1-4, with D possibly TRBD1 on 5 matching bases. Trimming pared 2 bases from V and 7 bases from J, leaving 11 bases between. The CDR3 runs to 14 residues. Germline V CDR1 and CDR2: SGHAT, FQNNGV. CDR3 nucleotides: TGTGCCAGCAGCTTAAAAATTGGGGGTGAAAAACTGTTTTTT. Protein sequence: CASSLKIGGEKLFF.

This clonotype was recorded at least ten times. The V call is TRBV4-2, the J call TRBJ2-7; D is ambiguous. The CDR3 sequence is 13 residues long. Germline V gene lookup returns CDR1 LGHNA and CDR2 YNFKEQ. Trimming removed 0 bases at V and 6 bases at J, with 9 bases between. CDR3 region: CASSQEQGTEQYF. The CDR3 coding sequence is TGTGCCAGCAGCCAAGAACAAGGAACCGAGCAGTACTTC.

This clonotype showed up many times. The chain has TRBV5-1 and TRBJ2-7; D is unresolved. The V gene lost 0 bases and the J gene lost 6 bases, with 10 bases spanning the gap. The germline V gene encodes CDR1 SGHRS and CDR2 YFSETQ. This CDR3 is 13 amino acids long. CDR3 in DNA: TGCGCCAGCAGCTTGGAGGGCGCCCCCGAGCAGTACTTC. Residues: CASSLEGAPEQYF.

The genes are TRBV6-2 or TRBV6-3 and TRBJ2-1; D call uncertain. Trimming left V 6 bases short and J 8 bases short, with 5 bases between. This CDR3 is built from 10 residues. Germline V gene data show CDR1 as MNHEY and CDR2 as SVGEGT. The CDR3 DNA is TGTGCCAGCAGGGGATATGAGCAGTTCTTC. This translates into CASRGYEQFF.

This clonotype was detected only a few times. The chain carries TRBV20-1 and TRBJ2-7; D gene unclear. Germline assignment: CDR1 DFQATT and CDR2 SNEGSKA (reference sequence). CDR3 size: 14 residues. V dropped 0 bases and J dropped 7 bases, with 16 bases sitting between them. CDR3 DNA: TGCAGTGCTAGAGATAAAAACCGTGACCGGGAGCAGTACTTC. Translated, it gives CSARDKNRDREQYF.

The V gene is TRBV3-1, the J gene TRBJ1-1; no firm D call. Germline CDR1 and CDR2: LGHDT and YNNKEL (reference sequence). Trimming took off 3 bases at V and 1 base at J, with 6 bases between the two ends. This CDR3 region has 13 residues. The CDR3 spells CASSHHTNTEAFF. The CDR3 nucleotides read TGTGCCAGCAGCCACCACACGAACACTGAAGCTTTCTTT.

The chain combines TRBV9 with TRBJ1-3, with 9 bases that match TRBD1. Per germline, CDR1 SGDLS and CDR2 YYNGEE. There are 17 residues in the CDR3. J lost 0 bases, V lost 0 bases, and 4 bases had no gene match. CDR3 loop: CASSVVGQGLSGNTIYF. The CDR3 region has the DNA TGTGCCAGCAGCGTAGTTGGACAGGGGCTCTCTGGAAACACCATATATTTT.

V is TRBV20-1 and J is TRBJ2-3; D not certain. Trimming shortened V by 6 bases and J by 2 bases, and 9 bases separated the two germline ends. CDR3 size: 12 residues. Germline-derived CDR1 and CDR2 are DFQATT and SNEGSKA (reference sequence). As DNA, the CDR3 is TGCAGTGCCCAGCCAAACACAGATACGCAGTATTTT. This translates into CSAQPNTDTQYF.

This clonotype was seen a single time. This chain connects TRBV2 to TRBJ2-3, with D unresolved. The V end lost 0 bases, the J end lost 1 base, and 5 bases lay between the germline ends. Germline assignment: CDR1 SNHLY and CDR2 FYNNEI. This CDR3 has 14 residues. Here the CDR3 DNA reads TGTGCCAGCAGTGAAGCGGTCGGCACAGATACGCAGTATTTT. It codes for CASSEAVGTDTQYF.